This record covers a single T cell receptor beta chain. Per the authors' pipeline: The authors estimated nucleated cell counts from reference gene primer amplification. Libraries were prepared by immunoSEQ multiplex PCR; TCRdb keeps only in-frame clonotypes and omits some of them. That table supplies the V and J calls and clone size; D and trimming were determined from the DNA. The sample lists over 150,000 clones; around 83% were seen once. This record comes from a study of blood T cell repertoires in COVID-19. Overall study: The analysed material was cDNA or gDNA that came from T cells, B-cell-depleted T cells, or PBMCs.

There are 19 residues in the CDR3. Trimming removed 5 bases at V and 0 bases at J, with 24 bases between. Germline CDR1 and CDR2: SGHAT and FQNNGV. The sample was peripheral blood. This chain connects TRBV11-2 to TRBJ2-3; D possibly corresponds to TRBD2 (6 bases). This receptor was obtained from a man between 45 and 60 years old with active or convalescent COVID-19. The CDR3 loop is CASSPRGIGGPGSTDTQYF. In DNA form, the CDR3 reads TGTGCCAGCAGCCCAAGGGGTATCGGAGGGCCAGGGAGCACAGATACGCAGTATTTT.